The 25 T cell receptor beta chains below all came from one sample that was sequenced in a study of patients and donors after allogeneic stem cell transplantation. MiXCR was run by TCRdb on the RT-PCR reads, yielding one entry per CDR3 protein. The repertoire holds approximately 200,000 distinct CDR3 sequences, with around two fifths as singletons. The sequencing sample was made of blood, either unsorted or a sorted T cell fraction (not recorded which). These receptors came from a human donor who was either an allogeneic HSCT recipient or a stem cell or donor lymphocyte infusion donor (not recorded which). It is not recorded whose cells these are; they may come from a transplant donor.

The chain carries TRBV5-4 and TRBJ2-3, with 7 bases fitting TRBD1. V was clipped by 4 bases and J by 0 bases; unmatched bases: 5. The CDR3 covers 15 residues. Germline V lookup: CDR1 SGHNT, CDR2 YYREEE (reference sequence). The CDR3 here is CASSNRGESTDTQYF. The CDR3 DNA sequence: TGTGCCAGCAGCAACAGGGGAGAAAGCACAGATACGCAGTATTTT. Drawing the rest from reference TRBV5-4 and TRBJ2-3, the complete variable domain is ETGVTQSPTHLIKTRGQQVTLRCSSQSGHNTVSWYQQALGQGPQFIFQYYREEENGRGNFPPRFSGLQFPNYSSELNVNALELDDSALYLCASSNRGESTDTQYFGPGTRLTVL.

The CDR3 reads CATSYYPFTDTQYF. In DNA, the CDR3 is TGTGCCACCAGTTACTACCCATTCACAGATACGCAGTATTTT. J is TRBJ2-3 and V is TRBV15, with unresolved D. Germline assignment: CDR1 LNHNV and CDR2 YYDKDF (reference sequence). The CDR3 is made up of 14 amino acids. Between the trimmed V and J ends, which lost 6 bases and 2 bases, there was a span of 12 bases.

This clonotype has a single count. The chain has TRBV19 and TRBJ1-1; 10 bases are shared with TRBD1. Germline CDR1 and CDR2: LNHDA and SQIVND (reference sequence). The CDR3 consists of 13 residues. V was pared by 9 bases and J by 4 bases, with 5 bases of the junction left unmatched. The CDR3 reads CARTGGLFTEAFF. The CDR3 DNA is TGTGCCAGGACAGGGGGCCTTTTCACTGAAGCTTTCTTT.

Only a few counts were recorded for this clonotype. This chain links TRBV7-6 with TRBJ2-3; 12 bases map to TRBD2. This CDR3 spans 19 amino acids. V lost 5 bases and J lost 1; bases outside the gene matches: 13. Germline CDR1 reads SGHVS; CDR2 reads FNYEAQ. The CDR3 nucleotides are TGTGCCAGCAGCGGAGGAGCGACTAGCGGGAGTCCTCGCACAGATACGCAGTATTTT. Protein: CASSGGATSGSPRTDTQYF. The full variable domain, rest sourced from reference TRBV7-6 and TRBJ2-3, is GAGVSQSPRYKVTKRGQDVALRCDPISGHVSLYWYRQALGQGPEFLTYFNYEAQQDKSGLPNDRFSAERPEGSISTLTIQRTEQRDSAMYRCASSGGATSGSPRTDTQYFGPGTRLTVL.

This clonotype was observed once. The chain uses TRBV28 and TRBJ1-6, with D unclear. The germline gives CDR1 MDHEN, CDR2 SYDVKM. The CDR3 length is 15 residues. V gave up 7 bases and J gave up 0 bases, with 10 bases separating them. CDR3: CASTSGSSYNSPLHF. The CDR3 nucleotides read TGTGCCAGCACCTCGGGGAGCTCCTATAATTCACCCCTCCACTTT.

The chain links TRBV12-3 or TRBV12-4 to TRBJ2-7; D call uncertain. The germline V and J ends were trimmed by 3 bases and 1 base, with 10 bases remaining between them. CDR3 length equals 14 residues. CDR3 DNA: TGTGCCAGCAGTTTGATTGTCAAGTCCTACGAGCAGTACTTC. Its protein product is CASSLIVKSYEQYF.

The rearrangement links TRBV10-2 to TRBJ1-1; 10 nucleotides align to TRBD1. The germline V gene encodes CDR1 WSHSY and CDR2 SAAADI. V lost 5 bases and J lost 4; bases outside the gene matches: 7. The CDR3 totals 15 residues. The CDR3 spells CASSWTGGEGTEAFF. CDR3 nucleotide sequence: TGCGCCAGCAGTTGGACAGGGGGAGAGGGCACTGAAGCTTTCTTT.

The CDR3 DNA follows: TGTGCCAGCAGTGTATTATCCTACAATGAGCAGTTCTTC. Amino acid sequence: CASSVLSYNEQFF. This chain uses TRBV6-2 or TRBV6-3 with TRBJ2-1; D gene ambiguous. This CDR3 is 13 amino acids long. Trimming took off 5 bases at V and 1 base at J, with 6 bases between the two ends. The germline gives CDR1 MNHEY, CDR2 SVGEGT.

The chain carries TRBV20-1 and TRBJ2-7; D possibly corresponds to TRBD1 (5 bases). Trimming took off 3 bases at V and 6 bases at J, with 12 bases between the two ends. This CDR3 is 12 amino acids long. CDR1 is DFQATT and CDR2 is SNEGSKA in the germline V gene (reference sequence). CDR3 nucleotide sequence: TGCAGTGCTAGCAGGGCCCCCCTCGAGCAGTACTTC. Protein product: CSASRAPLEQYF.

This CDR3 is CASSLLTGAEETQYF. For the CDR3, the DNA is TGCGCCAGCAGCCTACTGACAGGGGCAGAGGAGACCCAGTACTTC. The chain employs TRBV5-1 and TRBJ2-5; TRBD1 agrees at 8 bases. The junction had 10 bases not matched to a gene; V was cut back by 4 bases and J by 5 bases. CDR1 SGHRS and CDR2 YFSETQ come from the germline V gene. CDR3 length: 15 amino acids.

The chain carries TRBV11-2 and TRBJ2-1; D remains ambiguous. Per the germline V gene, CDR1 is SGHAT and CDR2 is FQNNGV. Trimming pared 7 bases from V and 8 bases from J, leaving 6 bases between. The CDR3 consists of 10 residues. DNA for the CDR3: TGTGCCAGCAAAGCAGATGAGCAGTTCTTC. This sequence encodes CASKADEQFF.

The V and J genes are TRBV27 and TRBJ2-7, with a possible D match to TRBD1 (5 bases). Trimming cost V 5 bases and J 3 bases, with 11 bases left between them. Germline-derived CDR1 and CDR2 are MNHEY and SMNVEV (reference sequence). CDR3 length: 13 amino acids. CDR3 sequence: CASSTNQGYEQYF. The CDR3 nucleotides read TGTGCCAGCAGTACCAACCAGGGCTACGAGCAGTACTTC.

The chain joins TRBV2 to TRBJ2-2, with 7 positions matching TRBD1. V was pared by 8 bases and J by 1 base, with 1 base of the junction left unmatched. Germline V CDR1 and CDR2: SNHLY, FYNNEI. The CDR3 length is 13 residues. CDR3 region: CASRTGNTGELFF. DNA of the CDR3: TGTGCCAGCCGGACAGGGAACACCGGGGAGCTGTTTTTT.

V gene TRBV27 combines with J gene TRBJ1-6, with D perhaps matching TRBD1 (5 bases). The germline gives CDR1 MNHEY, CDR2 SMNVEV (reference sequence). This CDR3 has 14 amino acids. CDR3 nucleotide sequence: TGTCCTCCAGCCCCGCGCAGGGAGAATTCACCCCTCCACTTT. Its translation is CPPAPRRENSPLHF.

This clonotype was counted only a few times. This rearrangement joins TRBV30 to TRBJ1-5; no clear D. The CDR3 loop spans 15 amino acids. The germline V and J ends were trimmed by 2 bases and 6 bases, with 17 bases remaining between them. CDR1 and CDR2 from the germline V gene are GTSNPN and SVGIG (reference sequence). CDR3 region: CAWSLGPSSGQPQHF. CDR3 in DNA: TGTGCCTGGAGTCTCGGCCCCAGTTCTGGTCAGCCCCAGCATTTT.

This chain links TRBV29-1 with TRBJ1-1, with TRBD1 as a possible D gene (6 bases). Trimming took 6 bases from V and 4 from J, leaving 27 bases between them. The CDR3 spans 17 residues. CDR1 SQVTM and CDR2 ANQGSEA come from the germline V gene. The CDR3: CSVRTSFDRTSRTEAFF. The DNA for the CDR3 is TGCAGCGTCCGAACCTCCTTTGACAGGACGTCCCGCACTGAAGCTTTCTTT.

J is TRBJ1-2 and V is TRBV7-8; D is undetermined. The CDR3 is made up of 15 amino acids. V lost 0 bases and J lost 1, with 9 bases in between. Germline loops: CDR1 SGHVS, CDR2 FQNEAQ. The CDR3 loop reads CASSLARMFNYGYTF. The CDR3 DNA sequence: TGTGCCAGCAGCTTAGCGCGCATGTTTAACTATGGCTACACCTTC.

In DNA form, the CDR3 reads TGTGCCAGCAGCCAACCTCTGACTAGCTCCTACAATGAGCAGTTCTTC. This encodes CASSQPLTSSYNEQFF. The rearrangement links TRBV14 to TRBJ2-1; tentatively, D is TRBD2 (6 bases). The CDR3 extends over 16 amino acids. Germline V lookup: CDR1 SGHDN, CDR2 FVKESK. V was trimmed by 2 bases and J by 0 bases, leaving 11 bases between them.

The sample holds a few counts of this clonotype. This chain joins TRBV6-6 and TRBJ1-6; no clear D. The CDR3 consists of 15 residues. Trimming shortened V by 2 bases and J by 6 bases, and 11 bases separated the two germline ends. Looked up from germline, CDR1 is MNHNY and CDR2 is SVGAGI (reference sequence). The CDR3: CASSYRQTFNSPLHF. The DNA of the CDR3 is TGTGCCAGCAGTTACAGGCAGACGTTTAATTCACCCCTCCACTTT.

V gene TRBV9 combines with J gene TRBJ2-7, with D maybe TRBD1 (6 bases). Germline CDR1 reads SGDLS; CDR2 reads YYNGEE. The CDR3 is 13 amino acids. V was pared by 4 bases and J by 3 bases, with 11 bases between. For the CDR3, the DNA is TGTGCCAGCAGCACCCTAGGGGGCTACGAGCAGTACTTC. Amino acid sequence: CASSTLGGYEQYF.

The rearrangement uses TRBV20-1 and TRBJ2-1; possible D gene TRBD1, 5 bases. CDR3 size: 14 residues. CDR1 and CDR2 (germline): DFQATT, SNEGSKA (reference sequence). V was clipped by 0 bases and J by 5 bases, with 11 bases between them. This CDR3 reads CSARDAGADNEQFF. The DNA for the CDR3 is TGCAGTGCTAGAGATGCTGGGGCGGACAATGAGCAGTTCTTC.

The chain carries TRBV4-2 and TRBJ2-7; a possible D gene is TRBD2 (7 bases). The CDR3 runs 14 residues. The V and J ends lost 4 bases and 5 bases respectively, with 15 bases between them. From germline, CDR1 is LGHNA and CDR2 YNFKEQ. The CDR3 DNA reads as TGTGCCAGCAGCCCTGGACTAGGGGGTGACGAGCAGTACTTC. Its translation is CASSPGLGGDEQYF.

The chain combines TRBV4-3 with TRBJ2-1; TRBD1 might be the D (6 bases). Trimming pared 1 base from V and 7 bases from J, leaving 17 bases between. The CDR3 has 16 amino acids. Looked up from germline, CDR1 is LGHNA and CDR2 is YSLEER. DNA of the CDR3: TGCGCCAGCAGCCAAGGACCCCCGGGACAAGAGAATGAGCAGTTCTTC. This sequence encodes CASSQGPPGQENEQFF.

The chain links TRBV27 to TRBJ2-2, with 9 bases that match TRBD2. Per germline, CDR1 MNHEY and CDR2 SMNVEV (reference sequence). The CDR3 is 15 amino acids. Trimming took 7 bases from V and 5 from J; bases not matched to a gene: 8. The CDR3 protein is CASTPSGIRTGELFF. Written as DNA, the CDR3 is TGTGCCAGCACGCCTAGCGGGATTCGGACCGGGGAGCTGTTTTTT.

V and J are TRBV11-1 and TRBJ2-3; tentative D call: TRBD2 (5 bases). The V end was cut by 5 bases, the J end by 0 bases, with 18 bases between. This CDR3 comprises 17 residues. Germline V gene data show CDR1 as SGHAT and CDR2 as FQDESV (reference sequence). DNA for the CDR3: TGTGCCAGCAGCCAAACGGTCGTGGGAGCTAGCACAGATACGCAGTATTTT. The encoded protein is CASSQTVVGASTDTQYF.